These T cell receptor beta chains were read from a single sample in a study of radiotherapy plus CTLA-4 blockade in lung cancer. Produced via immunoSEQ multiplex PCR; TCRdb's table is partial and in-frame only. The top ten hold roughly 10% of the sample, which has tens of thousands of clones, around 80% seen once. Specimen: peripheral blood, collected from a patient treated with radiotherapy plus ipilimumab. The origin of the receptors is a human donor with non-small cell lung cancer who had a complete response to radiotherapy plus ipilimumab. CDR3s include the opening cysteine and the closing phenylalanine or tryptophan. The order of the fields is V gene, clone size, D gene, J gene, CDR3 DNA, CDR3 protein. The D gene is left open where the match is weak. Size is omitted from some rows. Given values are once, few, many or a class for expanded clones.

v_call: TRBV4-1
clone_size: NA
d_call: NA
j_call: TRBJ2-2
cdr3_nt: TGCGCCAGCAGCAACAGGGATCTGAACACCGGGGAGCTGTTTTTT
cdr3_aa: CASSNRDLNTGELFF

v_call: TRBV2
clone_size: once
d_call: NA
j_call: TRBJ2-2
cdr3_nt: TGTGCCAGCAGTGGGACAGCCGGGGAGCTGTTTTTT
cdr3_aa: CASSGTAGELFF

v_call: TRBV7-9
clone_size: NA
d_call: NA
j_call: TRBJ1-5
cdr3_nt: TGTGCCAGCAGCCCTGGGACAAGCAATCAGCCCCAGCATTTT
cdr3_aa: CASSPGTSNQPQHF

v_call: TRBV30
clone_size: NA
d_call: NA
j_call: TRBJ1-1
cdr3_nt: TGTGCCTGGAGTAAGGGGATGAACACTGAAGCTTTCTTT
cdr3_aa: CAWSKGMNTEAFF

v_call: TRBV2
clone_size: NA
d_call: NA
j_call: TRBJ1-2
cdr3_nt: TGTGCCAGCAGCCAGGAGAAGGGTGGCTACACCTTC
cdr3_aa: CASSQEKGGYTF

v_call: TRBV18
clone_size: NA
d_call: NA
j_call: TRBJ1-1
cdr3_nt: TGTGCCAGCTCACCCGGGGCGCTGAACACTGAAGCTTTCTTT
cdr3_aa: CASSPGALNTEAFF

v_call: TRBV19
clone_size: NA
d_call: NA
j_call: TRBJ1-3
cdr3_nt: TGTGCCAGTAGTTTATCGGGGGTTGGAAACACCATATATTTT
cdr3_aa: CASSLSGVGNTIYF

v_call: TRBV30
clone_size: NA
d_call: TRBD2
j_call: TRBJ2-5
cdr3_nt: TGTGCCTGGAGTTTTCCCAAACTAGCGGGAGAGCGAGAGACCCAGTACTTC
cdr3_aa: CAWSFPKLAGERETQYF

v_call: TRBV27
clone_size: NA
d_call: NA
j_call: TRBJ2-5
cdr3_nt: TGTGCCAGCAGTTTAGAAGTGGGTCGGCAGGTGACCCAGTACTTC
cdr3_aa: CASSLEVGRQVTQYF

v_call: TRBV7-9
clone_size: NA
d_call: NA
j_call: TRBJ1-6
cdr3_nt: TGTGCCAGCAGCTTATTGATTGGAAATTCACCCCTCCACTTT
cdr3_aa: CASSLLIGNSPLHF

v_call: TRBV6-7
clone_size: once
d_call: TRBD2
j_call: TRBJ2-5
cdr3_nt: TGTGCCAGCAGCCCCGAACGGGGGGGCTGGCTGGAGACCCAGTACTTC
cdr3_aa: CASSPERGGWLETQYF

v_call: TRBV7-9
clone_size: NA
d_call: TRBD1
j_call: TRBJ2-5
cdr3_nt: TGTGCCAGCAGCTCAAGAAGGGGGACAGGGGGCTTCCAAGAGACCCAGTACTTC
cdr3_aa: CASSSRRGTGGFQETQYF

v_call: TRBV27
clone_size: few
d_call: TRBD2
j_call: TRBJ2-3
cdr3_nt: TGTGCCAGCAGTTTATCCGGACTAGCGGGAGGGCCCCCAGATACGCAGTATTTT
cdr3_aa: CASSLSGLAGGPPDTQYF

v_call: TRBV11-3
clone_size: few
d_call: TRBD2
j_call: TRBJ2-3
cdr3_nt: TGTGCCAGCAGCTTAGTTAGCGGGAGTAGTCTAGATACGCAGTATTTT
cdr3_aa: CASSLVSGSSLDTQYF

v_call: TRBV7-2
clone_size: NA
d_call: TRBD2
j_call: TRBJ2-5
cdr3_nt: TGTGCCAGCAGCGAGGGAGGGTACCAAGAGACCCAGTACTTC
cdr3_aa: CASSEGGYQETQYF

v_call: TRBV5-6
clone_size: NA
d_call: NA
j_call: TRBJ2-1
cdr3_nt: TGTGCCAGCAGCTTGGTAGCTCGAGCCCTACCGCTGGCCTACAATGAGCAGTTCTTC
cdr3_aa: CASSLVARALPLAYNEQFF

v_call: TRBV12-5
clone_size: NA
d_call: TRBD1
j_call: TRBJ1-1
cdr3_nt: TGTGCTAGTGCCGTGACAGGGGGAGGCGTGAACACTGAAGCTTTCTTT
cdr3_aa: CASAVTGGGVNTEAFF

v_call: TRBV6-6
clone_size: NA
d_call: TRBD1
j_call: TRBJ1-3
cdr3_nt: TGTGCCAGCAGTTACGGACAGGACTCTGGAAACACCATATATTTT
cdr3_aa: CASSYGQDSGNTIYF

v_call: TRBV5-5
clone_size: NA
d_call: NA
j_call: TRBJ2-3
cdr3_nt: TGTGCCAGCAGCGTGTTTGATACGCAGTATTTT
cdr3_aa: CASSVFDTQYF